This T cell receptor (beta chain) derives from a study of Ad26.COV2.S vaccination and SARS-CoV-2 variants. The CDR3 has 12 residues. Trimming removed 8 bases at V and 10 bases at J, with 12 bases between. Germline-derived CDR1 and CDR2 are MDHEN and SYDVKM. Repertoires were generated with immunoSEQ multiplex PCR, while TCRdb's copy carries only in-frame clones and drops some. The table lists approximately 340,000 clones, 92% of them singletons. V usage is TRBV28 and J usage is TRBJ1-6; D ambiguous. Sequences were derived from peripheral blood, sampled after recovery from COVID-19. This sequence originates from a human donor who had recovered from COVID-19. In DNA, the CDR3 is TGTGCCAGCTTCGTGCGTGGGTCACCCCTCCACTTT. Its protein product is CASFVRGSPLHF.